The 26 T cell receptor beta chains reported below all come from one sample, sequenced in a study of control samples from healthy donors and cancer patients (TCRdb year 2020). The library relied on the immunoSEQ multiplex PCR assay. TCRdb obtained this table from immuneACCESS and retained in-frame rearrangements with V and J assigned. These tables miss some clones; where compared with another copy, unresolved V genes account for less than half of the shortfall, and the remainder is unexplained. The sample table records 120,000 or so clones; about 83% of these occur just once. Together, the top ten hold 12% of the sample. Specimen: blood. Receptors originate from a man aged 25 to 45 in good health.

V and J are TRBV19 and TRBJ1-1; tentatively, D is TRBD1 (6 bases). V was clipped by 5 bases and J by 6 bases, with 16 bases between them. CDR3 length equals 14 residues. Germline V CDR1 and CDR2: LNHDA, SQIVND (reference sequence). For the CDR3, the DNA is TGTGCCAGTAGTCCCTCGACAGGCGTCGCTGAAGCTTTCTTT. It specifies CASSPSTGVAEAFF.

The chain employs TRBV9 and TRBJ2-4; D tentatively reads TRBD1 or TRBD2 (5 bases each). The CDR3 covers 16 residues. Trimming pared 3 bases from V and 0 bases from J, leaving 13 bases between. Germline V gene lookup returns CDR1 SGDLS and CDR2 YYNGEE. The CDR3 here is CASSAGPLLAKNIQYF. In DNA, the CDR3 is TGTGCCAGCAGCGCGGGACCGCTACTAGCCAAAAACATTCAGTACTTC.

The V and J genes are TRBV30 and TRBJ2-7, with D perhaps matching TRBD2 (5 bases). The CDR3 loop spans 12 amino acids. The V gene's germline CDR1 is GTSNPN and CDR2 SVGIG (reference sequence). V lost 3 bases and J lost 2, with 8 bases in between. The CDR3 bases are TGTGCCTGGAGCCAGACTACCTACGAGCAGTACTTC. Residues: CAWSQTTYEQYF. Full variable domain (missing parts from reference TRBV30 and TRBJ2-7): SQTIHQWPATLVQPVGSPLSLECTVEGTSNPNLYWYRQAAGRGLQLLFYSVGIGQISSEVPQNLSASRPQDRQFILSSKKLLLSDSGFYLCAWSQTTYEQYFGPGTRLTVT.

This clone was seen a few times. V and J are TRBV11-3 and TRBJ2-7; TRBD2 might be the D (5 bases). V was trimmed by 1 base and J by 1 base, leaving 11 bases between them. The germline gives CDR1 SGHNT, CDR2 YENEEA. The CDR3 loop spans 15 amino acids. The CDR3 protein is CASSLASWRSYEQYF. CDR3 nucleotide sequence: TGTGCCAGCAGCTTAGCTAGCTGGAGATCCTACGAGCAGTACTTC.

CDR3 nucleotides: TGTGCCAGTAGTATGGACGGGGCCTTCACCGGGGAGCTGTTTTTT. This gives the protein CASSMDGAFTGELFF. The chain joins TRBV19 to TRBJ2-2, with D possibly called TRBD1 or TRBD2 (5 bases each). Germline V gene sequence: CDR1 LNHDA, CDR2 SQIVND (reference sequence). CDR3 length: 15 amino acids. V was shortened by 3 bases and J by 4 bases, with 12 bases between the two germline ends.

The chain combines TRBV24-1 with TRBJ1-2; 8 bases line up with TRBD1. Germline V gene data show CDR1 as KGHDR and CDR2 as SFDVKD. Trimming removed 2 bases from V and 4 bases from J; junction bases left unmatched: 5. The CDR3 sequence is 15 residues long. CDR3 sequence: CATSDSGQGIYGYTF. In DNA, the CDR3 is TGTGCCACCAGTGATTCCGGACAGGGAATCTATGGCTACACCTTC.

The J gene is TRBJ1-1, the V gene TRBV6-6, with D maybe TRBD1 (5 bases). The CDR3 is made up of 13 amino acids. V lost 7 bases and J lost 6, with 15 bases in between. The germline V gene has CDR1 MNHNY and CDR2 SVGAGI (reference sequence). CDR3 region: CASIGQRGAEAFF. The CDR3, as DNA: TGTGCCAGCATCGGCCAGCGGGGGGCTGAAGCTTTCTTT.

This chain connects TRBV20-1 to TRBJ1-2; 12 positions match TRBD1. The CDR3 sequence is 14 residues long. The germline V gene encodes CDR1 DFQATT and CDR2 SNEGSKA (reference sequence). Trimming removed 6 bases from V and 4 bases from J; junction bases left unmatched: 6. The DNA of the CDR3 is TGCAGTGCCAGTCGGGACAGGGGGCTCTATGGCTACACCTTC. Translated: CSASRDRGLYGYTF.

This rearrangement joins TRBV4-1 to TRBJ1-1, with 7 bases lining up with TRBD1. The CDR3 contains 15 residues. Trimming at V came to 1 base and at J to 0 bases, leaving 2 bases not matched to a gene. Germline-derived CDR1 and CDR2 are MGHRA and YSYEKL. The CDR3 region is CASSQGQGLNTEAFF. The CDR3 DNA reads TGCGCCAGCAGCCAAGGACAGGGATTGAACACTGAAGCTTTCTTT.

This chain joins TRBV27 and TRBJ1-2, with D possibly being TRBD1 (6 bases). V shed 0 bases and J shed 2 bases, with 10 bases lying between them. The CDR3 is made up of 15 amino acids. The germline CDR1 and CDR2 sequences are MNHEY and SMNVEV (reference sequence). CDR3 sequence reads: CASSLSLTGNYGYTF. The DNA for the CDR3 is TGTGCCAGCAGTTTATCCCTGACAGGAAACTATGGCTACACCTTC.

V is TRBV6-1 and J is TRBJ1-5, with TRBD1 identical over 10 bases. This CDR3 comprises 16 residues. The germline gives CDR1 MNHNS, CDR2 SASEGT. Trimming at V came to 4 bases and at J to 0 bases, leaving 3 bases not matched to a gene. The CDR3 sequence: CASSVDRGFSNQPQHF. DNA of the CDR3: TGTGCCAGCAGTGTGGACAGGGGGTTTAGCAATCAGCCCCAGCATTTT.

This rearrangement joins TRBV5-1 to TRBJ2-1; D is unclear. V gave up 4 bases and J gave up 0 bases, with 14 bases separating them. The CDR3 length is 16 residues. Germline-derived CDR1 and CDR2 are SGHRS and YFSETQ. The chain's CDR3 is CASSGGRVSSYNEQFF. CDR3 nucleotide sequence: TGCGCCAGCAGCGGTGGACGGGTGAGCTCCTACAATGAGCAGTTCTTC.

To note about this clone: The junction shows a germline mismatch at one end, possibly a read error. The chain uses TRBV6-5 and TRBJ2-7; D tentatively fits TRBD1 or TRBD2 (5 bases each). CDR1 is MNHEY, CDR2 SVGAGI, per germline. The CDR3 totals 15 residues. This CDR3 is CASRYSGTPAYEQYF. For the CDR3, the DNA is TGTGCCAGCAGGTACTCCGGGACGCCCGCCTACGAGCAGTACTTC.

The CDR3 reads CASSSNRGSGNEQFF. CDR3 bases: TGCGCCAGCAGCTCTAACAGGGGCTCGGGGAATGAGCAGTTCTTC. The rearrangement uses TRBV5-1 and TRBJ2-1, with TRBD1 matching 7 bases. Trimming took 3 bases from V and 7 from J; bases not matched to a gene: 10. The length of the CDR3 is 15 residues. Germline CDR1 is SGHRS and CDR2 is YFSETQ.

The J gene is TRBJ2-1, the V gene TRBV10-1; no clear D. V was pared by 4 bases and J by 8 bases, with 15 bases between. Germline CDR1 reads WNHNN; CDR2 reads SYGVQD (reference sequence). The CDR3 is 14 amino acids. The DNA of the CDR3 is TGCGCCAGCAGTGCCAGTGGACCCTGGGATGAGCAGTTCTTC. Its translation is CASSASGPWDEQFF.

In its sample, this clone was seen once. This chain connects TRBV29-1 to TRBJ2-1; 11 nucleotides agree with TRBD1. This CDR3 contains 14 residues. Trimming took 6 bases from V and 5 from J; bases not matched to a gene: 6. Germline lookup yields CDR1 SQVTM and CDR2 ANQGSEA. CDR3 loop: CSVYGQGAHNEQFF. In DNA form, the CDR3 reads TGCAGCGTCTACGGACAGGGGGCACACAATGAGCAGTTCTTC.

V usage is TRBV6-5 and J usage is TRBJ1-3; 8 nucleotides align to TRBD1. Germline V gives CDR1 MNHEY, CDR2 SVGAGI. V trimming: 7 bases; J trimming: 0 bases; junction bases outside the gene matches: 2. This CDR3 is 14 amino acids long. As DNA, the CDR3 is TGTGCCAGCACCACAGGGGGCTCTGGAAACACCATATATTTT. Translated: CASTTGGSGNTIYF.

This clone was counted once. V is TRBV14 and J is TRBJ1-2; unclear D gene. In germline, CDR1 is SGHDN, CDR2 FVKESK. Between the trimmed V and J ends, which lost 1 base and 0 bases, there was a span of 9 bases. The CDR3 has 15 amino acids. This chain's CDR3 is CASSQVTGSNYGYTF. CDR3 bases: TGTGCCAGCAGCCAAGTAACCGGTTCTAACTATGGCTACACCTTC. Full variable domain (remainder filled in from reference TRBV14 and TRBJ1-2): EAGVTQFPSHSVIEKGQTVTLRCDPISGHDNLYWYRRVMGKEIKFLLHFVKESKQDESGMPNNRFLAERTGGTYSTLKVQPAELEDSGVYFCASSQVTGSNYGYTFGSGTRLTVV.

This chain joins TRBV19 and TRBJ1-5, with D maybe TRBD1 (6 bases). V was clipped by 5 bases and J by 4 bases, with 12 bases between them. The CDR3 totals 14 residues. Germline V gene sequence: CDR1 LNHDA, CDR2 SQIVND (reference sequence). Here the CDR3 DNA reads TGTGCCAGTAGTCCCGGACAGCGTAATCAGCCCCAGCATTTT. This encodes CASSPGQRNQPQHF.

The chain is built from TRBV5-1 and TRBJ2-1; 12 positions agree with TRBD2. The CDR3 runs 13 residues. J lost 7 bases, V lost 7 bases, and 3 bases had no gene match. Looked up from germline, CDR1 is SGHRS and CDR2 is YFSETQ. The chain's CDR3 is CASGGLAGNEQFF. CDR3 nucleotides: TGCGCCAGCGGCGGACTAGCGGGGAATGAGCAGTTCTTC.

J is TRBJ2-5 and V is TRBV3-1 (or the pseudogene TRBV3-2), with D hard to call. V lost 1 base and J 4 bases, leaving 19 bases between the germline ends. The CDR3 is 17 residues long. Germline V gene sequence: CDR1 LGHDT, CDR2 YNNKEL (reference sequence). DNA of the CDR3: TGTGCCAGCAGCCAAGGTTCGGCAGCGAGTTTGGGAGAGACCCAGTACTTC. Its protein product is CASSQGSAASLGETQYF.

The chain recombines TRBV19 with TRBJ1-1; 9 bases agree with TRBD1. V dropped 6 bases and J dropped 1; count of bases not matched to a gene: 9. The CDR3 contains 16 residues. Germline V CDR1 and CDR2: LNHDA, SQIVND (reference sequence). CDR3 bases: TGTGCCAGTAGGGTCCCGGGACAGGGTTCGAACACTGAAGCTTTCTTT. As protein: CASRVPGQGSNTEAFF.

The chain carries TRBV25-1 and TRBJ2-5; D is uncertain. Trimming stripped 6 bases from V and 4 bases from J, with 9 bases between. This CDR3 is 12 amino acids long. Germline CDR1 reads MGHDK; CDR2 reads SYGVNS. The CDR3, as DNA: TGTGCCAGCAGCGCCCCACTAGAGACCCAGTACTTC. Residues: CASSAPLETQYF.

This clone was counted between two and nine times. The chain carries TRBV14 and TRBJ1-2; D perhaps matches TRBD1 (5 bases). This CDR3 has 15 amino acids. Deletions cut 0 bases from V and 3 bases from J, with 11 bases between. CDR1 and CDR2 (germline): SGHDN, FVKESK. DNA of the CDR3: TGTGCCAGCAGCCAAGATAGGGCGACAGACTATGGCTACACCTTC. It specifies CASSQDRATDYGYTF.

The V gene is TRBV24-1, the J gene TRBJ2-3; no clear D gene. The germline CDR1 and CDR2 sequences are KGHDR and SFDVKD. The V gene lost 4 bases and the J gene lost 5 bases, with 15 bases spanning the gap. The CDR3 covers 15 residues. CDR3 sequence: CATSDTGPEGDTQYF. The CDR3 DNA sequence: TGTGCCACCAGTGACACGGGTCCCGAAGGAGATACGCAGTATTTT.

The gene calls are TRBV19 and TRBJ1-1; 11 bases agree with TRBD1. Germline lookup yields CDR1 LNHDA and CDR2 SQIVND (reference sequence). The CDR3 extends over 16 amino acids. The V gene end was trimmed by 3 bases and the J gene end by 4 bases; junction bases not matched to a gene: 7. CDR3 protein: CASSILSGTGGTEAFF. The CDR3 DNA sequence: TGTGCCAGTAGTATCCTATCCGGGACAGGGGGCACTGAAGCTTTCTTT. Full variable domain (rest looked up from reference TRBV19 and TRBJ1-1): DGGITQSPKYLFRKEGQNVTLSCEQNLNHDAMYWYRQDPGQGLRLIYYSQIVNDFQKGDIAEGYSVSREKKESFPLTVTSAQKNPTAFYLCASSILSGTGGTEAFFGQGTRLTVV.